What follows describes a single TCR beta chain. Its target is not known. This sample stems from a study of blood T cells in healthy people across ages. In germline, CDR1 is SGHTA, CDR2 FQGNSA. This CDR3 has 15 residues. V gave up 3 bases and J gave up 4 bases, with 14 bases separating them. Findings of the study overall: Underestimates were what the diversity estimates from one million T cells were considered to be.

Each donor supplied 8 to 10 milliliters of peripheral blood. A second PCR, run for roughly 7 to 12 cycles, used a sample-barcoded 5' primer plus a J-beta primer mix. A single record per CDR3 protein comes from TCRdb applying MiXCR to the 5' RACE reads. The sample contains roughly 2 million distinct CDR3 sequences, 49% of which appear only once. The TCR was taken from a woman aged 40 to 49 in good health. The rearrangement joins TRBV7-2 to TRBJ2-3; D might be TRBD2 (7 bases). Specimen: blood. For the CDR3, the DNA is TGTGCCAGCAGCTTTGAGCGGGGACACGCAGATACGCAGTATTTT. Protein sequence: CASSFERGHADTQYF.